These 6 T cell receptor beta chains were sequenced from one sample in a study of T-cell reconstitution after alpha-beta-depleted transplantation in children (dated by TCRdb to about 2016). To prepare the library, PCR was applied. Sequencing relied on an Illumina HiSeq 2500. Molecular barcoding was employed in the preparation of TCR libraries, with unique molecular identifiers being used to normalize TCRbeta repertoire quantification. TCRdb itself trimmed the public reads at Q25 with fastp, ran MiXCR and retained productive beta chains. CDR3 protein duplicates are merged, each entry listing the most common genes and DNA. In all, the sample holds approximately 130,000 distinct CDR3 sequences, and roughly 9% of those were seen once. The top ten clonotypes cover less than 25% of the sample. The sample's treatment or condition label, in plain terms: allogeneic hematopoietic cell transplantation with graft depleted of TCRalphabeta T cells and CD19 B cells.

The sample in question was PBMCs, mostly from graft donor cells, obtained 180 days after TCRalphabeta/CD19-depleted stem cell transplant. The receptors originated from a girl in the first two years of life who had a stem cell transplant for combined immunodeficiency, so the T cells may come from the graft donor.

There are a few counts of this clonotype. The chain recombines TRBV24-1 with TRBJ2-3, with D unresolved. CDR3 size: 14 residues. Trimming stripped 6 bases from V and 0 bases from J, with 9 bases between. The V gene's germline CDR1 is KGHDR and CDR2 SFDVKD. The CDR3 region has the DNA TGTGCCACCAGTCGCCAGGCGAGCACAGATACGCAGTATTTT. Protein: CATSRQASTDTQYF.

There are a few counts of this clonotype. This chain joins TRBV20-1 and TRBJ2-6; D is unclear. The CDR3 totals 17 residues. V lost 3 bases, J lost 1 base, and 16 bases lay in between. Germline V gene sequence: CDR1 DFQATT, CDR2 SNEGSKA (reference sequence). The CDR3, as DNA: TGCAGTGCTAGTGTCCCGCGACTGGGGTCTGGGGCCAACGTCCTGACTTTC. Protein product: CSASVPRLGSGANVLTF.

This clonotype was detected a few times. This chain links TRBV7-9 with TRBJ2-7; TRBD1 matches 8 bases. With V trimmed by 2 bases and J by 5 bases, 5 bases remained unmatched. From germline, CDR1 is SEHNR and CDR2 FQNEAQ (reference sequence). The CDR3 sequence is 14 residues long. The CDR3 here is CASSLQGAFNEQYF. The CDR3 DNA reads as TGTGCCAGCAGCTTACAGGGGGCGTTCAACGAGCAGTACTTC. The full variable domain, with the rest looked up from reference TRBV7-9 and TRBJ2-7, is DTGVSQNPRHKITKRGQNVTFRCDPISEHNRLYWYRQTLGQGPEFLTYFQNEAQLEKSRLLSDRFSAERPKGSFSTLEIQRTEQGDSAMYLCASSLQGAFNEQYFGPGTRLTVT.

The chain joins TRBV19 to TRBJ2-2; possibly TRBD1 for D (6 bases). Trimming left V 3 bases short and J 6 bases short, with 11 bases between. The germline gives CDR1 LNHDA, CDR2 SQIVND (reference sequence). The CDR3 sequence is 14 residues long. The CDR3 region has the DNA TGTGCCAGTAGTATGGTTCAGGGGCCCGGGGAGCTGTTTTTT. Translating it yields CASSMVQGPGELFF.

In this sample, this clonotype turned up a few times. This sequence joins TRBV6-5 and TRBJ1-5; TRBD1 is a possible D gene (6 bases). Germline CDR1 is MNHEY and CDR2 is SVGAGI. The CDR3 sequence is 18 residues long. V lost 4 bases and J lost 1, with 20 bases in between. This CDR3 reads CASSFRIGGGPSNQPQHF. CDR3 coding DNA: TGTGCCAGCAGTTTCCGAATCGGGGGGGGGCCGAGCAATCAGCCCCAGCATTTT.

V is TRBV29-1 and J is TRBJ2-7, with 9 bases aligning to TRBD1. Germline V gene sequence: CDR1 SQVTM, CDR2 ANQGSEA. The CDR3 runs to 13 residues. With V trimmed by 6 bases and J by 4 bases, 7 bases remained unmatched. DNA for the CDR3: TGCAGCGTCCGGGACAGGGCCCTATACGAGCAGTACTTC. It specifies CSVRDRALYEQYF.